This T cell receptor (beta chain) was documented in a study of blood T cell repertoires in COVID-19. Study background: Acute-phase and convalescent COVID-19 samples originated in the United States, Italy and Spain. Sources were T cells, B-cell-depleted T cells, or PBMCs; the material itself was cDNA or gDNA.

Germline trimming cut 4 bases from V and 7 bases from J; bases unmatched to any gene: 12. The CDR3 contains 17 residues. Germline V gene sequence: CDR1 SNHLY, CDR2 FYNNEI. Per the original data handling: Reference gene primer amplification gave nucleated cell count estimates. The method was immunoSEQ multiplex PCR; TCRdb's version includes in-frame clones alone and lacks a portion of them. V and J calls and clone size are given by that table; D and trimming were obtained from the DNA. Of 200,000 to 250,000 clones in the sample, roughly 88% were seen once. The sample was peripheral blood. The clonotype originates from a man aged 18 to 30 with active or convalescent COVID-19. J is TRBJ2-1 and V is TRBV2; TRBD2 matches 11 bases. The DNA for the CDR3 is TGTGCCAGCAGTGGGACCCTCACTAGCGGGAGTGTGAATGAGCAGTTCTTC. It codes for CASSGTLTSGSVNEQFF.